This TCR beta chain was sequenced in a study of T cells expressing NK-cell markers. TCRdb reworked the 5' RACE reads into one entry per CDR3 protein, no DNA. In total, the table holds 550,000 to 600,000 distinct CDR3 sequences. In germline, CDR1 is LGHDT, CDR2 YNNKEL (reference sequence). This CDR3 has 15 residues. The sequenced material came from blood T cells: a sorted CD56 or NKG2C T cell subset, CD4+ or CD8+ T cells, or bulk PBMC T cells (not recorded which). The TCR was taken from a man in his late teens or twenties in good health. The J gene is TRBJ1-1, the V gene TRBV3-1; TCRdb proposes TRBD1, but this gene call is untestable without DNA. CDR3 amino acids: CASSSIQGRNTEAFF.